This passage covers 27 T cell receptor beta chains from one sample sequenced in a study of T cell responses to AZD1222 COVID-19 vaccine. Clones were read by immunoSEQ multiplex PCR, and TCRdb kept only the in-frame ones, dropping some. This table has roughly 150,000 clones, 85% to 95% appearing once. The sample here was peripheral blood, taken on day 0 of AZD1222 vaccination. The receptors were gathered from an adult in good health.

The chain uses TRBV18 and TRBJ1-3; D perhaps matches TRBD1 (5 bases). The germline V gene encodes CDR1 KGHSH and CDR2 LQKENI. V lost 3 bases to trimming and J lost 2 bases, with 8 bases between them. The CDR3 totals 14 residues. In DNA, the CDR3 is TGTGCCAGCTCACCCGAAGGGGCTGGAAACACCATATATTTT. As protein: CASSPEGAGNTIYF. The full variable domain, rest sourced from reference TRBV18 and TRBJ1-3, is NAGVMQNPRHLVRRRGQEARLRCSPMKGHSHVYWYRQLPEEGLKFMVYLQKENIIDESGMPKERFSAEFPKEGPSILRIQQVVRGDSAAYFCASSPEGAGNTIYFGEGSWLTVV.

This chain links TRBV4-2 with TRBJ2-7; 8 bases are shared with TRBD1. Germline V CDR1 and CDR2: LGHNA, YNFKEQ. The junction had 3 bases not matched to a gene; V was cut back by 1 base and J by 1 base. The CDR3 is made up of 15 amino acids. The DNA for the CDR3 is TGTGCCAGCAGCCAAGGACAGGGGATATCCTACGAGCAGTACTTC. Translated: CASSQGQGISYEQYF.

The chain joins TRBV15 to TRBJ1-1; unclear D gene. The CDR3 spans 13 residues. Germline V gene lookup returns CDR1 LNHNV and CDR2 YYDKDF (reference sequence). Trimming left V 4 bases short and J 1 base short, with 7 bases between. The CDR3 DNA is TGTGCCACCAGCACACCCCAGAACACTGAAGCTTTCTTT. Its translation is CATSTPQNTEAFF.

CDR3 in DNA: TGCGCCAGCAGCCTAGCGGGAGTGACCTCCTACAATGAGCAGTTCTTC. Protein product: CASSLAGVTSYNEQFF. The chain combines TRBV4-1 with TRBJ2-1; 9 bases are shared with TRBD2. Unmatched junction bases numbered 4, after V lost 4 bases and J lost 0 bases. Per the germline V gene, CDR1 is MGHRA and CDR2 is YSYEKL. This CDR3 has 16 residues.

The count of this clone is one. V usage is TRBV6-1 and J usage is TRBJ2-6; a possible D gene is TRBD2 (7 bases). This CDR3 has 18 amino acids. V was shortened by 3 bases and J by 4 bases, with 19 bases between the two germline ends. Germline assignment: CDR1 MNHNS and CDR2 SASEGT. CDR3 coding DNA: TGTGCCAGCAGTGACGCGCGGGCTGGGGGGGCCGGGGCCAACGTCCTGACTTTC. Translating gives CASSDARAGGAGANVLTF.

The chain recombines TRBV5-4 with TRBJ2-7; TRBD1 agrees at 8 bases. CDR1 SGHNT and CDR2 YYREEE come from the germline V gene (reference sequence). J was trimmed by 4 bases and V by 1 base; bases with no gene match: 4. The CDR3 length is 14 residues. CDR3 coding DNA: TGTGCCAGCAGCTTGCGGGACAGGTGGTACGAGCAGTACTTC. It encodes CASSLRDRWYEQYF.

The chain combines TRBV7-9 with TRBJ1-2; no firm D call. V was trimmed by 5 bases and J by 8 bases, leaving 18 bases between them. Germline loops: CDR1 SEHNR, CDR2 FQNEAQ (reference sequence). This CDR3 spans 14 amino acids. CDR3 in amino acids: CASSPQGQSLGYTF. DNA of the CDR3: TGTGCCAGCAGCCCCCAAGGGCAGTCCCTCGGCTACACCTTC.

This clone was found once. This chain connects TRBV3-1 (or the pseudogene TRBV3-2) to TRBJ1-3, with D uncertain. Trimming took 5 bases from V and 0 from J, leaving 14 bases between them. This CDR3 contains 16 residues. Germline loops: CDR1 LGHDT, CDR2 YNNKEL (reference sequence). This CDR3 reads CASSKTSSGSGNTIYF. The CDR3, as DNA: TGTGCCAGCAGCAAAACCTCCAGCGGCTCTGGAAACACCATATATTTT.

This CDR3 reads CSVEDRFSGNTDTQYF. The CDR3 coding sequence is TGCAGCGTTGAAGATCGGTTTAGCGGTAACACAGATACGCAGTATTTT. The chain has TRBV29-1 and TRBJ2-3; D is possibly TRBD2 (6 bases). The ends were cut back, 0 bases at V and 2 bases at J, with 15 bases in the middle. Germline lookup yields CDR1 SQVTM and CDR2 ANQGSEA. The CDR3 extends over 16 amino acids.

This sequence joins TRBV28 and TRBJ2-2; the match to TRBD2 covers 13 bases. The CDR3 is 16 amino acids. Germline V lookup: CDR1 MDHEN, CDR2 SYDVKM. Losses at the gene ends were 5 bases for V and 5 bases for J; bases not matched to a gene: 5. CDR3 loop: CASSPGLAGVTGELFF. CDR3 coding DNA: TGTGCCAGCAGTCCTGGACTAGCGGGAGTGACCGGGGAGCTGTTTTTT.

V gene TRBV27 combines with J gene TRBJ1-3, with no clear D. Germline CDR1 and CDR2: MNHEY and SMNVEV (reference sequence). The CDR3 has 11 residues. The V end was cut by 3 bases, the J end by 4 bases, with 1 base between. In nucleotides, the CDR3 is TGTGCCAGCAGTTTCGGAAACACCATATATTTT. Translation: CASSFGNTIYF.

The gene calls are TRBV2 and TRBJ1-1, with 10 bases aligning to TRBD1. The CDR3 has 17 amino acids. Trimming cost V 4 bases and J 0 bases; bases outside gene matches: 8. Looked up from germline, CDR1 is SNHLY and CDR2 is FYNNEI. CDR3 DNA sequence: TGTGCCAGCAGTGCTTCGGGACAGGGGACCATGAACACTGAAGCTTTCTTT. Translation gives CASSASGQGTMNTEAFF.

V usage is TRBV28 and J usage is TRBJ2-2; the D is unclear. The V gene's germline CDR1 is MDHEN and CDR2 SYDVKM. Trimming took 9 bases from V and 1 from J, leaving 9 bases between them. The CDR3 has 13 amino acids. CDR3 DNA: TGTGCCAGTGGTGAAATGAACACCGGGGAGCTGTTTTTT. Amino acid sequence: CASGEMNTGELFF.

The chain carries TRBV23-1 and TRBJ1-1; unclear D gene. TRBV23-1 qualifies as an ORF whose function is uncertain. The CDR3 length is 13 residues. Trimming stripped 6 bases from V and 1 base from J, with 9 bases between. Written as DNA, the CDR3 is TGCGCCAGCAGGTTCGCCCAGAACACTGAAGCTTTCTTT. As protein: CASRFAQNTEAFF.

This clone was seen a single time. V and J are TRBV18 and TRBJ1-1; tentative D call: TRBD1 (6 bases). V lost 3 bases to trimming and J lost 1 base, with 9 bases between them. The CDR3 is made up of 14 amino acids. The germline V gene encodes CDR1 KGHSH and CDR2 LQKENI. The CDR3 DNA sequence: TGTGCCAGCTCACCCCTGGGGGCGAACACTGAAGCTTTCTTT. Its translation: CASSPLGANTEAFF.

In DNA, the CDR3 is TGTGCCAGTAGGGACAGGGTTAATGAAAAACTGTTTTTT. Amino acids: CASRDRVNEKLFF. The chain employs TRBV19 and TRBJ1-4; 8 nucleotides align to TRBD1. The CDR3 extends over 13 amino acids. Germline CDR1 is LNHDA and CDR2 is SQIVND (reference sequence). After removal of 6 bases from V and 4 bases from J, the junction contained 1 base not matched to a gene.

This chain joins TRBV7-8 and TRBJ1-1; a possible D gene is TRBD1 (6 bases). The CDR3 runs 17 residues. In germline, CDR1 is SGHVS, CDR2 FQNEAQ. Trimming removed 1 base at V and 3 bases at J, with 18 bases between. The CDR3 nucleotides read TGTGCCAGCAGCTTAGGGCCCTCAGGACAGCTATACACTGAAGCTTTCTTT. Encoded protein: CASSLGPSGQLYTEAFF.

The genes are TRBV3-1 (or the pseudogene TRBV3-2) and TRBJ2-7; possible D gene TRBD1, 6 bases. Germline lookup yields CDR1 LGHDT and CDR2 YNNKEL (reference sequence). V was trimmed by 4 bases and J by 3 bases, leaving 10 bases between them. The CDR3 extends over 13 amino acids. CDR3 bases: TGTGCCAGCAGCCTCGGGGACAACTACGAGCAGTACTTC. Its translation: CASSLGDNYEQYF.

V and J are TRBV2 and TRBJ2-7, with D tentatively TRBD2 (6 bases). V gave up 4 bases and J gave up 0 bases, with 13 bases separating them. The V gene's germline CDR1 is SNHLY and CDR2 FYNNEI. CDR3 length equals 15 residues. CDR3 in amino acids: CASSGQTSFSYEQYF. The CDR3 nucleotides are TGTGCCAGCAGTGGCCAGACTAGTTTCTCCTACGAGCAGTACTTC. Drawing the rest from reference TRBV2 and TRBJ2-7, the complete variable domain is EPEVTQTPSHQVTQMGQEVILRCVPISNHLYFYWYRQILGQKVEFLVSFYNNEISEKSEIFDDQFSVERPDGSNFTLKIRSTKLEDSAMYFCASSGQTSFSYEQYFGPGTRLTVT.

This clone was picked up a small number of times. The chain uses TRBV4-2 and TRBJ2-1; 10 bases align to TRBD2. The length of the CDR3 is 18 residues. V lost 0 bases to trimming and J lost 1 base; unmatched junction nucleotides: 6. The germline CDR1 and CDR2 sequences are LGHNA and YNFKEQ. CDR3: CASSQDWSAGGSYNEQFF. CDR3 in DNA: TGTGCCAGCAGCCAAGATTGGTCAGCGGGGGGGTCCTACAATGAGCAGTTCTTC.

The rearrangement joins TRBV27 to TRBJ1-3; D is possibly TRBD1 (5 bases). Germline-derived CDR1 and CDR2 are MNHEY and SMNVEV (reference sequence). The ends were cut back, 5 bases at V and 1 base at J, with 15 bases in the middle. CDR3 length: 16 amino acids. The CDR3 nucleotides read TGTGCCAGCAGTCCGTTTTTCGGGGGTTCTGGAAACACCATATATTTT. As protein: CASSPFFGGSGNTIYF.

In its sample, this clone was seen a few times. For the CDR3, the DNA is TGTGCCAGCAGGGGGGGACAGGGCTATCAGCCCCAGCATTTT. It is translated as CASRGGQGYQPQHF. This chain links TRBV2 with TRBJ1-5; 9 nucleotides match TRBD1. Germline V gene lookup returns CDR1 SNHLY and CDR2 FYNNEI. V lost 6 bases, J lost 5 bases, and 5 bases stayed unmatched. The CDR3 spans 14 residues.

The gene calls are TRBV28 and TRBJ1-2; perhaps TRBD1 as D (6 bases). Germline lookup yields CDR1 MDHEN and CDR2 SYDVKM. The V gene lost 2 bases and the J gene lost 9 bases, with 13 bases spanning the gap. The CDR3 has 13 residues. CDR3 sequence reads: CASSLGGLASYTF. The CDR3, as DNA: TGTGCCAGCAGTTTAGGGGGGCTGGCGAGCTACACCTTC.

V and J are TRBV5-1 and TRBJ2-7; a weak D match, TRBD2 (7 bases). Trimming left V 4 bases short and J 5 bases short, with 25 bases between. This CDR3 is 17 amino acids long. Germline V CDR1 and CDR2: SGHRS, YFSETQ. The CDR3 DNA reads TGCGCCAGCAGCAGGGGGGGGACTTCCCCACAAAGGGACGAGCAGTACTTC. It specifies CASSRGGTSPQRDEQYF.

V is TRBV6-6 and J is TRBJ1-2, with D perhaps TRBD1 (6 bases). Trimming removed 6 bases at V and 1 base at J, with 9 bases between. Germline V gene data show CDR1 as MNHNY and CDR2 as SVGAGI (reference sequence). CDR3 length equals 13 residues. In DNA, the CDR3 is TGTGCCAGCAGCGGACAGATTAACTATGGCTACACCTTC. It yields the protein CASSGQINYGYTF.

The CDR3 sequence is CASSIGGRAVREQFF. CDR3 nucleotides: TGTGCCAGTAGTATCGGAGGGAGGGCGGTCCGCGAGCAGTTCTTC. J is TRBJ2-1 and V is TRBV19; TRBD2 agrees at 7 bases. V gave up 3 bases and J gave up 10 bases; unmatched junction bases: 12. The CDR3 extends over 15 amino acids. Per the germline V gene, CDR1 is LNHDA and CDR2 is SQIVND (reference sequence). The entire variable domain, with the rest obtained from reference TRBV19 and TRBJ2-1, is as follows: DGGITQSPKYLFRKEGQNVTLSCEQNLNHDAMYWYRQDPGQGLRLIYYSQIVNDFQKGDIAEGYSVSREKKESFPLTVTSAQKNPTAFYLCASSIGGRAVREQFFGPGTRLTVL.

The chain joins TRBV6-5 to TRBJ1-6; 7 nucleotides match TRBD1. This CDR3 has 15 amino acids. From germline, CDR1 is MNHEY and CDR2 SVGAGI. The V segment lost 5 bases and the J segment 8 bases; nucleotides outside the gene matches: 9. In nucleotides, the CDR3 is TGTGCCAGCAGTCACCCCAAGGGGGCGGATTCACCCCTCCACTTT. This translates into CASSHPKGADSPLHF.